The 9 T cell receptor beta chains below were found in one sample sequenced in a study of cytomegalovirus exposure and HLA in healthy donors. The study ran its PCR with 60 Vbeta and 13 Jbeta primers. Sequenced by immunoSEQ multiplex PCR; TCRdb stores in-frame clones only, minus some. The sample table sets out around 100,000 clones. Sample: PBMCs. The receptor set was obtained from a man in his forties or fifties in good health and CMV-seronegative.

This rearrangement joins TRBV2 to TRBJ2-4; D is possibly TRBD2 (6 bases). The CDR3 is 14 residues long. The V gene lost 2 bases and the J gene lost 10 bases, with 15 bases spanning the gap. Germline lookup yields CDR1 SNHLY and CDR2 FYNNEI. The CDR3 DNA follows: TGTGCCAGCAGTGAATCGGGGACTGGGGGGATTCAGTACTTC. Protein: CASSESGTGGIQYF.

The chain has TRBV7-9 and TRBJ1-1, with D possibly TRBD1 on 6 matching bases. CDR1 is SEHNR, CDR2 FQNEAQ, per germline (reference sequence). V dropped 4 bases and J dropped 0 bases, with 9 bases sitting between them. The CDR3 runs 14 residues. CDR3 protein: CASSSGTLNTEAFF. As DNA, the CDR3 is TGTGCCAGCAGCTCCGGGACACTGAACACTGAAGCTTTCTTT.

V usage is TRBV15 and J usage is TRBJ2-1; D is possibly TRBD2 (5 bases). This CDR3 is built from 15 residues. In germline, CDR1 is LNHNV, CDR2 YYDKDF (reference sequence). The V end lost 2 bases, the J end lost 6 bases, and 14 bases lay between the germline ends. The CDR3 bases are TGTGCCACCAGCAGATCCACAACTAGATTCAATGAGCAGTTCTTC. It is translated as CATSRSTTRFNEQFF. Supplemented by reference TRBV15 and TRBJ2-1, the full variable domain reads DAMVIQNPRYQVTQFGKPVTLSCSQTLNHNVMYWYQQKSSQAPKLLFHYYDKDFNNEADTPDNFQSRRPNTSFCFLDIRSPGLGDTAMYLCATSRSTTRFNEQFFGPGTRLTVL.

The V and J genes are TRBV9 and TRBJ2-1; 12 bases align to TRBD2. There are 15 residues in the CDR3. The V gene end was trimmed by 2 bases and the J gene end by 5 bases; junction bases not matched to a gene: 2. Germline CDR1 reads SGDLS; CDR2 reads YYNGEE. The CDR3 coding sequence is TGTGCCAGCAGCGTTGGACTAGCGGGAAACAATGAGCAGTTCTTC. This gives the protein CASSVGLAGNNEQFF.

The rearrangement joins TRBV6-5 to TRBJ1-6, with D tentatively TRBD1 (6 bases). The V end was cut by 6 bases, the J end by 0 bases, with 9 bases between. CDR1 and CDR2 (germline): MNHEY, SVGAGI. The CDR3 is made up of 15 amino acids. The CDR3 DNA reads TGTGCCAGCAGCCAGGACAGCTCCTATAATTCACCCCTCCACTTT. Protein product: CASSQDSSYNSPLHF.

V and J are TRBV10-3 and TRBJ1-1; D gene uncertain. Germline CDR1 ENHRY, CDR2 SYGVKD. Trimming cost V 6 bases and J 1 base, with 3 bases left between them. CDR3 length equals 11 residues. Here the CDR3 reads CAISQNTEAFF. CDR3 in DNA: TGTGCCATCAGCCAGAACACTGAAGCTTTCTTT.

The J gene is TRBJ1-2, the V gene TRBV19, with D hard to call. The CDR3 consists of 15 residues. Trimming pared 3 bases from V and 2 bases from J, leaving 13 bases between. Germline assignment: CDR1 LNHDA and CDR2 SQIVND (reference sequence). The CDR3 DNA is TGTGCCAGTAGTATCTCGGGTACTTCGAACTATGGCTACACCTTC. Its translation: CASSISGTSNYGYTF.

The chain carries TRBV7-6 and TRBJ1-2, with 12 positions matching TRBD1. From germline, CDR1 is SGHVS and CDR2 FNYEAQ. CDR3 length: 16 residues. Trimming took 0 bases from V and 6 from J; bases not matched to a gene: 5. The chain's CDR3 is CASSLASGTGGNGYTF. The DNA for the CDR3 is TGTGCCAGCAGCTTAGCCTCCGGGACAGGGGGCAATGGCTACACCTTC.

This chain connects TRBV9 to TRBJ1-5; no reliable D call. V lost 0 bases and J 3 bases, leaving 10 bases between the germline ends. CDR1 is SGDLS, CDR2 YYNGEE, per germline. The CDR3 has 15 amino acids. Written as DNA, the CDR3 is TGTGCCAGCAGCGTAGCAGGTGTAGACAATCAGCCCCAGCATTTT. This encodes CASSVAGVDNQPQHF. Looking up the rest from reference TRBV9 and TRBJ1-5 gives the full variable domain: DSGVTQTPKHLITATGQRVTLRCSPRSGDLSVYWYQQSLDQGLQFLIQYYNGEERAKGNILERFSAQQFPDLHSELNLSSLELGDSALYFCASSVAGVDNQPQHFGDGTRLSIL.